Listed below are T cell receptor beta chains from one sample, sequenced in a study of CD8 T cells in ankylosing spondylitis. TCRdb redid the calling of the 5' RACE reads with MiXCR, one entry per CDR3 protein. Among 100,000 to 150,000 distinct CDR3 sequences listed, around 9% were seen once. The sequenced sample was blood, either unsorted or a sorted T cell fraction (not recorded which). The origin of the receptors is a male donor with ankylosing spondylitis or in good health (not recorded which). CDR3s include the opening cysteine and the closing phenylalanine or tryptophan. A D gene is named only where the DNA matches it firmly. Size is stated for part of the rows, as once, few or many counts, or as a class when the clone is expanded.

clone size,J gene,D gene,V gene,CDR3 protein,CDR3 DNA
many,TRBJ2-6,.,TRBV7-8,CASTQVRTVGANVLTF,TGTGCCAGCACCCAAGTGAGGACAGTTGGGGCCAACGTCCTGACTTTC
many,TRBJ2-3,.,TRBV5-1,CASSLGHDTDTQYF,TGCGCCAGCAGCTTGGGTCACGACACAGATACGCAGTATTTT
many,TRBJ2-7,.,TRBV15,CATSRSQGPYEQYF,TGTGCCACCAGCAGGTCACAGGGCCCCTACGAGCAGTACTTC
many,TRBJ2-1,TRBD2,TRBV20-1,CSAPTSGAHNEQFF,TGCAGTGCTCCCACTAGCGGGGCCCACAATGAGCAGTTCTTC
many,TRBJ2-2,.,TRBV7-2,CASSLVNLNTGELFF,TGTGCCAGCAGCTTAGTAAATCTGAACACCGGGGAGCTGTTTTTT
few,TRBJ2-3,TRBD2,TRBV27,CASSLGTSGVPSTDTQYF,TGTGCCAGCAGTCTCGGGACTAGCGGGGTTCCTAGCACAGATACGCAGTATTTT
few,TRBJ2-1,.,TRBV21-1,CASSKRRHILSSYNEQFF,TGTGCCAGCAGCAAAAGGAGACATATCCTAAGCTCCTACAATGAGCAGTTCTTC
few,TRBJ2-2,TRBD2,TRBV19,CASSIRSGANTGELFF,TGTGCCAGTAGTATCCGTAGCGGGGCGAACACCGGGGAGCTGTTTTTT
many,TRBJ2-3,TRBD2,TRBV4-1,CASSRGLAGITDTQYF,TGCGCCAGCAGCCGCGGACTAGCGGGAATCACAGATACGCAGTATTTT
.,TRBJ2-5,.,TRBV6-2/TRBV6-3,CATQEEGFFGETQYF,TGTGCCACCCAAGAGGAGGGTTTCTTCGGTGAGACCCAGTACTTC
many,TRBJ2-2,.,TRBV7-2,CASSPSGSFAGELFF,TGTGCCAGCAGCCCAAGTGGTAGTTTTGCCGGGGAGCTGTTTTTT
.,TRBJ2-7,TRBD2,TRBV11-2,CASSRGLAATYEQYF,TGTGCCAGCAGCCGGGGACTAGCGGCCACCTACGAGCAGTACTTC
many,TRBJ2-7,.,TRBV6-2/TRBV6-3,CASSWGPDSYEQYF,TGTGCCAGCAGCTGGGGTCCGGACTCCTACGAGCAGTACTTC
.,TRBJ1-1,.,TRBV7-3,CASSPAENTEAFF,TGTGCCAGCAGCCCCGCGGAGAACACTGAAGCTTTCTTT
many,TRBJ2-5,TRBD2,TRBV4-1,CASSQGRGLQETQYF,TGCGCCAGCAGCCAAGGACGGGGACTACAAGAGACCCAGTACTTC
.,TRBJ2-4,TRBD1,TRBV5-5,CASSSRTGSDIQYF,TGTGCCAGCAGCTCTCGGACAGGGAGTGACATTCAGTACTTC
many,TRBJ1-5,.,TRBV7-2,CASSFSTGYQPQHF,TGTGCCAGCAGCTTCTCGACAGGCTATCAGCCCCAGCATTTT
many,TRBJ2-7,.,TRBV29-1,CSITMQGREQYF,TGCAGCATAACGATGCAGGGGCGCGAGCAGTACTTC
many,TRBJ1-2,TRBD1,TRBV20-1,CSARQGANYGYTF,TGCAGTGCTAGACAGGGGGCTAACTATGGCTACACCTTC
many,TRBJ1-2,.,TRBV4-1,CASSQDPQSANYGYTF,TGCGCCAGCAGCCAAGATCCCCAGTCGGCTAACTATGGCTACACCTTC
many,TRBJ1-1,.,TRBV12-3/TRBV12-4,CASRIQEGTEAFF,TGTGCCAGCAGAATACAGGAGGGCACTGAAGCTTTCTTT
.,TRBJ2-1,TRBD2,TRBV14,CASSRGLAGGPYNEQFF,TGTGCCAGCAGCCGAGGGCTAGCGGGAGGACCTTACAATGAGCAGTTCTTC
.,TRBJ2-5,.,TRBV15,CATSRNRGYQETQYF,TGTGCCACCAGCAGGAACCGGGGGTACCAAGAGACCCAGTACTTC
.,TRBJ2-1,.,TRBV2,CASRTYNEQFF,TGTGCCAGCAGAACTTATAATGAGCAGTTCTTC
many,TRBJ2-2,.,TRBV10-3,CAISVLGGGGNTGELFF,TGTGCCATCAGTGTTTTGGGAGGAGGTGGGAACACCGGGGAGCTGTTTTTT
many,TRBJ2-1,.,TRBV7-2,CASSLVVGEQFF,TGTGCCAGCAGCTTAGTCGTTGGAGAGCAGTTCTTC
many,TRBJ2-1,TRBD1,TRBV28,CASSILTGQDEQFF,TGTGCCAGCAGTATCCTGACAGGGCAGGATGAGCAGTTCTTC
many,TRBJ1-1,.,TRBV7-2,CASSLWGQTNTEAFF,TGTGCCAGCAGCTTATGGGGACAAACGAACACTGAAGCTTTCTTT
many,TRBJ2-3,TRBD2,TRBV5-1,CASKNSGITQYF,TGCGCCAGCAAGAATAGCGGGATTACGCAGTATTTT
many,TRBJ1-2,.,TRBV27,CASRRTGQRGYTF,TGTGCCAGCAGAAGGACGGGACAAAGGGGCTACACCTTC